These 24 T cell receptor beta chains share one sample of origin, sequenced in a study of siplizumab effects on memory and regulatory T cells (dated by TCRdb to about 2019). The protocol used for the library was the immunoSEQ multiplex PCR assay. Here the immuneACCESS table is served through TCRdb, limited to in-frame sequences with V and J called. Missing clones are a known gap in these copies; in checked studies unresolved V genes cover under half, and the rest lacks a known reason. Within this sample are about 100,000 clones, with about 95% of them counted one time only. The ten largest account for approximately 1.5% of the sample. The sequenced material came from non-Treg CD4+ T cells sorted from blood. Per the publication, the cell subset or site label means: FACS-sorted unstimulated CD4+ non-regulatory T cells. The receptor source for this set is a human donor in good health.

This clone appeared once. V usage is TRBV27 and J usage is TRBJ1-1, with 7 bases lining up with TRBD1. Per germline, CDR1 MNHEY and CDR2 SMNVEV (reference sequence). V lost 0 bases and J lost 5; bases outside the gene matches: 6. This CDR3 is 15 amino acids long. CDR3 nucleotide sequence: TGTGCCAGCAGTTTATCAGGGGGCGCGGGGACTGAAGCTTTCTTT. Translation: CASSLSGGAGTEAFF.

J is TRBJ2-2 and V is TRBV9, with D perhaps being TRBD1 or TRBD2 (5 bases each). The V gene's germline CDR1 is SGDLS and CDR2 YYNGEE. CDR3 length: 15 amino acids. V was cut by 4 bases and J by 5 bases, with 15 bases left in between. CDR3 bases: TGTGCCAGCAGCCCCCCCCCGGGACCAACCGGGGAGCTGTTTTTT. Translated, it gives CASSPPPGPTGELFF.

The genes are TRBV30 and TRBJ1-1; D unclear. Looked up from germline, CDR1 is GTSNPN and CDR2 is SVGIG (reference sequence). The CDR3 loop spans 14 amino acids. The V gene lost 0 bases and the J gene lost 2 bases, with 10 bases spanning the gap. The CDR3 region is CAWSVLPFNTEAFF. CDR3 nucleotides: TGTGCCTGGAGTGTACTCCCTTTTAACACTGAAGCTTTCTTT. The variable domain in full, with the rest retrieved from reference TRBV30 and TRBJ1-1, is SQTIHQWPATLVQPVGSPLSLECTVEGTSNPNLYWYRQAAGRGLQLLFYSVGIGQISSEVPQNLSASRPQDRQFILSSKKLLLSDSGFYLCAWSVLPFNTEAFFGQGTRLTVV.

V is TRBV27 and J is TRBJ1-4; TRBD1 matches at 9 bases. The V and J ends lost 3 bases and 3 bases, in that order; junction bases with no gene match: 14. This CDR3 is built from 19 residues. Germline V lookup: CDR1 MNHEY, CDR2 SMNVEV (reference sequence). The CDR3 reads CASSFSRDREGQPNEKLFF. The CDR3 bases are TGTGCCAGCAGTTTCTCCCGGGACAGGGAGGGACAACCTAATGAAAAACTGTTTTTT.

The genes are TRBV7-3 and TRBJ1-2, with D possibly being TRBD1 (6 bases). This CDR3 is built from 13 residues. The V end was cut by 1 base, the J end by 8 bases, with 11 bases between. The germline V gene encodes CDR1 SGHTA and CDR2 FQGTGA. CDR3 coding DNA: TGTGCCAGCAGCTTAAATTCAGGGGCCGGCTACACCTTC. It codes for CASSLNSGAGYTF. Full variable domain (missing parts from reference TRBV7-3 and TRBJ1-2): GAGVSQTPSNKVTEKGKYVELRCDPISGHTALYWYRQSLGQGPEFLIYFQGTGAADDSGLPNDRFFAVRPEGSVSTLKIQRTERGDSAVYLCASSLNSGAGYTFGSGTRLTVV.

The chain has TRBV6-6 and TRBJ2-5; D might be TRBD2 (5 bases). Deletions cut 8 bases from V and 0 bases from J, with 13 bases between. The CDR3 sequence is 14 residues long. Germline values: CDR1 MNHNY, CDR2 SVGAGI (reference sequence). The CDR3 is CASAWRTYQETQYF. In DNA, the CDR3 is TGTGCCAGCGCTTGGCGGACTTACCAAGAGACCCAGTACTTC.

On this clone itself: This specimen includes other DNA sequences encoding the same CDR3. The gene calls are TRBV6-5 and TRBJ2-5; 7 bases line up with TRBD2. CDR1 is MNHEY, CDR2 SVGAGI, per germline. V shed 2 bases, J shed 3 bases, and the junction held 3 bases outside the gene matches. CDR3 length equals 14 residues. The CDR3 spells CASSYSLAEETQYF. The CDR3 DNA reads TGTGCCAGCAGTTACAGTCTAGCGGAAGAGACCCAGTACTTC.

The V call is TRBV14, the J call TRBJ2-7, with D unclear. The CDR3 sequence is 11 residues long. Germline assignment: CDR1 SGHDN and CDR2 FVKESK. The germline V and J ends were trimmed by 2 bases and 7 bases, with 6 bases remaining between them. The CDR3 here is CASSQYEEQYF. CDR3 in DNA: TGTGCCAGCAGCCAATATGAAGAGCAGTACTTC.

The chain couples TRBV30 to TRBJ1-4; D is unclear. The CDR3 spans 13 residues. Trimming pared 1 base from V and 5 bases from J, leaving 8 bases between. Germline V gives CDR1 GTSNPN, CDR2 SVGIG (reference sequence). CDR3 in DNA: TGTGCCTGGAGTGGTCAGATAAATGAAAAACTGTTTTTT. Encoded protein: CAWSGQINEKLFF.

J is TRBJ1-2 and V is TRBV10-3; no reliable D call. The CDR3 has 15 amino acids. Germline V gives CDR1 ENHRY, CDR2 SYGVKD. Trimming shortened V by 0 bases and J by 1 base, and 9 bases separated the two germline ends. This chain's CDR3 is CAISESMFSNYGYTF. DNA of the CDR3: TGTGCCATCAGTGAGTCGATGTTCAGTAACTATGGCTACACCTTC.

The rearrangement uses TRBV7-3 and TRBJ2-1; the D gene is possibly TRBD1 (5 bases). This CDR3 comprises 15 residues. CDR1 and CDR2 from the germline V gene are SGHTA and FQGTGA. Trimming pared 2 bases from V and 2 bases from J, leaving 10 bases between. The CDR3 loop reads CASSLLGAAYNEQFF. CDR3 DNA sequence: TGTGCCAGCAGCTTACTAGGGGCTGCCTACAATGAGCAGTTCTTC. Based on the CDR3 plus reference TRBV7-3 and TRBJ2-1, the full variable domain is GAGVSQTPSNKVTEKGKYVELRCDPISGHTALYWYRQSLGQGPEFLIYFQGTGAADDSGLPNDRFFAVRPEGSVSTLKIQRTERGDSAVYLCASSLLGAAYNEQFFGPGTRLTVL.

This clone came up once. CDR3 DNA sequence: TGTGCCAGCAGCTTACAATCGGGAGAAAAACTGTTTTTT. Its protein product is CASSLQSGEKLFF. The V and J genes are TRBV11-1 and TRBJ1-4; D uncertain. The CDR3 has 13 residues. The V gene's germline CDR1 is SGHAT and CDR2 FQDESV (reference sequence). The germline V and J ends were trimmed by 2 bases and 8 bases, with 9 bases remaining between them. The full variable domain, completed using reference TRBV11-1 and TRBJ1-4, is EAEVAQSPRYKITEKSQAVAFWCDPISGHATLYWYRQILGQGPELLVQFQDESVVDDSQLPKDRFSAERLKGVDSTLKIQPAELGDSAMYLCASSLQSGEKLFFGSGTQLSVL.

The chain is built from TRBV10-3 and TRBJ2-1, with TRBD2 identical over 16 bases. The CDR3 contains 14 residues. CDR1 and CDR2 from the germline V gene are ENHRY and SYGVKD. The V and J ends lost 11 bases and 10 bases, in that order; junction bases with no gene match: 8. CDR3 DNA: TGTGCCTCGGGACTAGCGGGAGGGCCAGGGGAGCAGTTCTTC. This translates into CASGLAGGPGEQFF.

This chain joins TRBV9 and TRBJ2-3; no firm D call. Trimming took 3 bases from V and 5 from J, leaving 4 bases between them. The CDR3 contains 11 residues. The germline V gene encodes CDR1 SGDLS and CDR2 YYNGEE. CDR3 DNA sequence: TGTGCCAGCAGCGGGCAAGATACGCAGTATTTT. This sequence encodes CASSGQDTQYF. The whole variable domain, remainder taken from reference TRBV9 and TRBJ2-3, is DSGVTQTPKHLITATGQRVTLRCSPRSGDLSVYWYQQSLDQGLQFLIQYYNGEERAKGNILERFSAQQFPDLHSELNLSSLELGDSALYFCASSGQDTQYFGPGTRLTVL.

This CDR3 reads CASSDPREIQGELFF. For the CDR3, the DNA is TGTGCCAGTAGTGACCCGCGGGAGATACAGGGGGAGCTGTTTTTT. The chain recombines TRBV19 with TRBJ2-2; 7 nucleotides align to TRBD2. Germline CDR1 reads LNHDA; CDR2 reads SQIVND (reference sequence). Germline trimming cut 5 bases from V and 8 bases from J; bases unmatched to any gene: 11. The CDR3 is 15 amino acids. Looking up the rest from reference TRBV19 and TRBJ2-2 gives the full variable domain: DGGITQSPKYLFRKEGQNVTLSCEQNLNHDAMYWYRQDPGQGLRLIYYSQIVNDFQKGDIAEGYSVSREKKESFPLTVTSAQKNPTAFYLCASSDPREIQGELFFGEGSRLTVL.

The sample holds one count of this clone. The chain joins TRBV28 to TRBJ1-5; unclear D gene. The germline CDR1 and CDR2 sequences are MDHEN and SYDVKM. The ends were cut back, 3 bases at V and 10 bases at J, with 13 bases in the middle. This CDR3 has 13 residues. The CDR3 sequence is CASSLSIFPPQHF. DNA for the CDR3: TGTGCCAGCAGTTTGAGCATTTTTCCTCCCCAGCATTTT. Full variable domain (outside the CDR3, taken from reference TRBV28 and TRBJ1-5): DVKVTQSSRYLVKRTGEKVFLECVQDMDHENMFWYRQDPGLGLRLIYFSYDVKMKEKGDIPEGYSVSREKKERFSLILESASTNQTSMYLCASSLSIFPPQHFGDGTRLSIL.

V and J are TRBV5-5 and TRBJ1-1; 7 nucleotides match TRBD1. Germline CDR1 and CDR2: SGHKS and YYEKEE (reference sequence). The CDR3 has 15 residues. V lost 4 bases and J lost 0; bases outside the gene matches: 6. CDR3: CASSPPGTVNTEAFF. In nucleotides, the CDR3 is TGTGCCAGCAGCCCCCCCGGGACAGTGAACACTGAAGCTTTCTTT.

The chain uses TRBV30 and TRBJ2-5; 8 bases line up with TRBD1. With 1 base clipped from V and 5 bases from J, the junction kept 6 bases outside the gene matches. The germline V gene has CDR1 GTSNPN and CDR2 SVGIG (reference sequence). The CDR3 is made up of 14 amino acids. The CDR3 coding sequence is TGTGCCTGGAGTGCCGACAGGGGCCGGGAGACCCAGTACTTC. Protein product: CAWSADRGRETQYF.

The V gene is TRBV29-1, the J gene TRBJ2-1; no definite D call. This CDR3 spans 12 amino acids. The germline gives CDR1 SQVTM, CDR2 ANQGSEA. Trimming cost V 4 bases and J 7 bases, with 11 bases left between them. The CDR3 sequence: CSVVRRRNEQFF. In nucleotides, the CDR3 is TGCAGCGTTGTTCGGCGACGGAATGAGCAGTTCTTC.

The chain is built from TRBV9 and TRBJ1-2, with 8 positions matching TRBD1. Per germline, CDR1 SGDLS and CDR2 YYNGEE. V lost 3 bases and J lost 7; bases outside the gene matches: 14. There are 16 residues in the CDR3. This CDR3 reads CASSGGPGQGDAGYTF. The CDR3 nucleotides read TGTGCCAGCAGCGGGGGGCCCGGACAGGGCGACGCTGGCTACACCTTC.

The chain uses TRBV10-3 and TRBJ2-3; D possibly corresponds to TRBD2 (5 bases). V was clipped by 7 bases and J by 0 bases, with 14 bases between them. Per the germline V gene, CDR1 is ENHRY and CDR2 is SYGVKD. The CDR3 has 15 amino acids. CDR3 bases: TGTGCCATCACCTCAAGCGGCACTAGCACAGATACGCAGTATTTT. It encodes CAITSSGTSTDTQYF.

The chain recombines TRBV9 with TRBJ1-1, with 8 bases matching TRBD1. Losses at the gene ends were 5 bases for V and 7 bases for J; bases not matched to a gene: 10. Germline-derived CDR1 and CDR2 are SGDLS and YYNGEE. The CDR3 contains 14 residues. DNA of the CDR3: TGTGCCAGCAGACCATTGACAGGGGACGGTGAAGCTTTCTTT. This encodes CASRPLTGDGEAFF.

This clone came up once. The chain combines TRBV5-1 with TRBJ2-5; tentatively, D is TRBD1 or TRBD2 (5 bases each). Between the trimmed V and J ends, which lost 0 bases and 4 bases, there was a span of 7 bases. Germline loops: CDR1 SGHRS, CDR2 YFSETQ. The length of the CDR3 is 13 residues. The CDR3 region is CASSLGGTETQYF. The CDR3 DNA reads as TGCGCCAGCAGCTTGGGGGGGACAGAGACCCAGTACTTC.

This clone was recorded once. The chain employs TRBV9 and TRBJ1-1; TRBD1 agrees at 9 bases. Trimming cost V 4 bases and J 5 bases; bases outside gene matches: 12. CDR3 size: 16 residues. The germline V gene has CDR1 SGDLS and CDR2 YYNGEE. CDR3 in amino acids: CASSSGTGSGLTEAFF. The DNA of the CDR3 is TGTGCCAGCAGCTCCGGGACAGGGTCCGGTTTGACTGAAGCTTTCTTT.